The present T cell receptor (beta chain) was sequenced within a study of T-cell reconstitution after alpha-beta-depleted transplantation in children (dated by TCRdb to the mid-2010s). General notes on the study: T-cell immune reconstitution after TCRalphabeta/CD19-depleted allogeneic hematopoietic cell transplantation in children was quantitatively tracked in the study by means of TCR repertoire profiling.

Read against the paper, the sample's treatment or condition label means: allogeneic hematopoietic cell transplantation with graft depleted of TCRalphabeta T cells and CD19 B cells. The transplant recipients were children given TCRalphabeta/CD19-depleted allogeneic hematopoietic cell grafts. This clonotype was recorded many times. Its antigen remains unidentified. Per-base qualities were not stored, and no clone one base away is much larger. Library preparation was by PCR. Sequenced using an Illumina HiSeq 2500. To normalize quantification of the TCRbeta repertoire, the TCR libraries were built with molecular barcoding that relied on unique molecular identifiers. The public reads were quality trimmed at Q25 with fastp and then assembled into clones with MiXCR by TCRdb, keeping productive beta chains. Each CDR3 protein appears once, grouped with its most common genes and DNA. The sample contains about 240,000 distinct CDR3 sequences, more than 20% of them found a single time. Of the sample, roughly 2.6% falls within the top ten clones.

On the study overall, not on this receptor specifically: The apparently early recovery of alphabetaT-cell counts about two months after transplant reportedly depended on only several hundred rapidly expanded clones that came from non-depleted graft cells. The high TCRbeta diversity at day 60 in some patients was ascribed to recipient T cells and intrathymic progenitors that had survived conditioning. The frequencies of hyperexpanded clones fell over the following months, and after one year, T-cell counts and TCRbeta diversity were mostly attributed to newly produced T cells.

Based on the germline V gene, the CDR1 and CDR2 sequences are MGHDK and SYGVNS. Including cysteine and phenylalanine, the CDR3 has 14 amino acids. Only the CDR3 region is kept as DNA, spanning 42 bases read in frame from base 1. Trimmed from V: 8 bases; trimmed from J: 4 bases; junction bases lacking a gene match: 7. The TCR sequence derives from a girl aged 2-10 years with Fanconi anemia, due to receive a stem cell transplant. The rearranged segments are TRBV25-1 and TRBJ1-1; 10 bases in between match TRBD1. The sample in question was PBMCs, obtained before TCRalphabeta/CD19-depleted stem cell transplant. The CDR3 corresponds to CASRMTGGGTEAFF. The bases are TGTGCCAGCCGGATGACAGGGGGCGGCACTGAAGCTTTCTTT.